The 13 T cell receptor beta chains given below trace back to one sample, sequenced in a study of cytomegalovirus exposure and HLA in healthy donors. A multiplex PCR was run with 60 Vbeta primers and 13 Jbeta primers. Profiled with immunoSEQ multiplex PCR; TCRdb holds only in-frame clones, not every one. This repertoire comprises 100,000 to 150,000 clones; its ten largest clones make up roughly 2%. Sequenced material: PBMCs. The receptors derive from a middle-aged man in good health and CMV-seronegative.

The V and J genes are TRBV11-2 and TRBJ2-7; TRBD1 might be the D (5 bases). The V gene lost 2 bases and the J gene lost 3 bases, with 11 bases spanning the gap. There are 14 residues in the CDR3. Germline lookup yields CDR1 SGHAT and CDR2 FQNNGV. As DNA, the CDR3 is TGTGCCAGCAGCTTATCTGGGGCGAACTACGAGCAGTACTTC. This encodes CASSLSGANYEQYF.

The chain couples TRBV10-3 to TRBJ2-5; a weak D match, TRBD2 (5 bases). The CDR3 totals 14 residues. The germline CDR1 and CDR2 sequences are ENHRY and SYGVKD. V lost 3 bases and J lost 2, with 10 bases in between. CDR3 in DNA: TGTGCCATCAGTGACCCGGGAACACAAGAGACCCAGTACTTC. It encodes CAISDPGTQETQYF.

V is TRBV4-1 and J is TRBJ2-3, with 7 bases identical to TRBD1. The ends lost 1 base at V and 5 bases at J; junction bases unmatched: 12. CDR1 is MGHRA, CDR2 YSYEKL, per germline. The CDR3 has 17 amino acids. The CDR3 loop is CASSQGVFGTAKDTQYF. The DNA of the CDR3 is TGCGCCAGCAGCCAAGGTGTGTTCGGGACAGCGAAAGATACGCAGTATTTT.

The V call is TRBV9, the J call TRBJ2-3, with TRBD2 identical over 7 bases. The CDR3 spans 17 residues. Germline V gene data show CDR1 as SGDLS and CDR2 as YYNGEE. The ends lost 1 base at V and 0 bases at J; junction bases unmatched: 8. This CDR3 reads CASSVPKAGTSTDTQYF. The CDR3 DNA sequence: TGTGCCAGCAGCGTACCCAAAGCGGGGACTAGCACAGATACGCAGTATTTT.

The chain carries TRBV18 and TRBJ2-7; 14 positions match TRBD2. The V segment lost 2 bases and the J segment 7 bases; nucleotides outside the gene matches: 4. The CDR3 runs to 15 residues. Germline V lookup: CDR1 KGHSH, CDR2 LQKENI. The CDR3: CASSPMTSGRGEQYF. In nucleotides, the CDR3 is TGTGCCAGCTCACCAATGACTAGCGGGAGGGGTGAGCAGTACTTC.

The V and J genes are TRBV11-2 and TRBJ1-6; tentative D call: TRBD1 (5 bases). The CDR3 contains 15 residues. Per germline, CDR1 SGHAT and CDR2 FQNNGV. Between the trimmed V and J ends, which lost 5 bases and 4 bases, there was a span of 12 bases. CDR3 sequence (DNA): TGTGCCAGCAGCGCGGGGACGGAGTATAATTCACCCCTCCACTTT. Translating it yields CASSAGTEYNSPLHF.

This CDR3 is CASNPGGATSGRNHEQYF. CDR3 sequence (DNA): TGTGCCAGTAACCCAGGGGGAGCGACTAGCGGGAGGAACCACGAGCAGTACTTC. The chain couples TRBV19 to TRBJ2-5; TRBD2 matches 13 bases. Judging by the DNA end, TRBJ2-7 fits better; the J call may be wrong. The CDR3 is 18 residues long. The germline V gene has CDR1 LNHDA and CDR2 SQIVND (reference sequence).

The chain combines TRBV13 with TRBJ2-3; 11 bases align to TRBD2. V was pared by 4 bases and J by 0 bases, with 6 bases of the junction left unmatched. The CDR3 runs 17 residues. CDR1 and CDR2 from the germline V gene are PRHDT and FYEKMQ (reference sequence). The CDR3 loop is CASSSKGLAASTDTQYF. The CDR3 nucleotides read TGTGCCAGCAGCTCAAAGGGACTAGCGGCTAGCACAGATACGCAGTATTTT.

The genes are TRBV28 and TRBJ2-2; a weak D match, TRBD2 (5 bases). Germline V gives CDR1 MDHEN, CDR2 SYDVKM. V lost 5 bases, J lost 5 bases, and 15 bases lay in between. CDR3 length: 15 amino acids. The CDR3 spells CASSPPGGGTGELFF. As DNA, the CDR3 is TGTGCCAGCAGTCCCCCGGGTGGAGGTACCGGGGAGCTGTTTTTT.

This chain joins TRBV5-6 and TRBJ2-7; perhaps TRBD1 as D (6 bases). V gave up 3 bases and J gave up 4 bases, with 14 bases separating them. Germline V gene data show CDR1 as SGHDT and CDR2 as YYEEEE. The CDR3 contains 14 residues. CDR3 nucleotide sequence: TGTGCCAGCAGCTCGCCCAGGGACATATACGAGCAGTACTTC. Its translation: CASSSPRDIYEQYF. Supplemented by reference TRBV5-6 and TRBJ2-7, the full variable domain reads DAGVTQSPTHLIKTRGQQVTLRCSPKSGHDTVSWYQQALGQGPQFIFQYYEEEERQRGNFPDRFSGHQFPNYSSELNVNALLLGDSALYLCASSSPRDIYEQYFGPGTRLTVT.

V and J are TRBV5-5 and TRBJ2-5, with 13 positions matching TRBD2. V dropped 3 bases and J dropped 4; count of bases not matched to a gene: 0. The germline CDR1 and CDR2 sequences are SGHKS and YYEKEE (reference sequence). The CDR3 is 14 amino acids. The CDR3 coding sequence is TGTGCCAGCAGCTGGACTAGCGGGAGAGAGACCCAGTACTTC. Amino acids: CASSWTSGRETQYF.

The gene calls are TRBV28 and TRBJ2-4; no firm D call. Looked up from germline, CDR1 is MDHEN and CDR2 is SYDVKM. Trimming removed 5 bases from V and 4 bases from J, with 15 bases in between. The CDR3 length is 15 residues. The CDR3 DNA sequence: TGTGCCAGCAGTCCGAATACACGATGGAAAAACATTCAGTACTTC. Translation gives CASSPNTRWKNIQYF.

The chain carries TRBV19 and TRBJ2-2; D gene ambiguous. This CDR3 comprises 13 residues. Germline CDR1 and CDR2: LNHDA and SQIVND (reference sequence). V lost 4 bases and J lost 4, with 7 bases in between. In nucleotides, the CDR3 is TGTGCCAGTAGTAGGCAGGCCACCGGGGAGCTGTTTTTT. Amino acid sequence: CASSRQATGELFF.